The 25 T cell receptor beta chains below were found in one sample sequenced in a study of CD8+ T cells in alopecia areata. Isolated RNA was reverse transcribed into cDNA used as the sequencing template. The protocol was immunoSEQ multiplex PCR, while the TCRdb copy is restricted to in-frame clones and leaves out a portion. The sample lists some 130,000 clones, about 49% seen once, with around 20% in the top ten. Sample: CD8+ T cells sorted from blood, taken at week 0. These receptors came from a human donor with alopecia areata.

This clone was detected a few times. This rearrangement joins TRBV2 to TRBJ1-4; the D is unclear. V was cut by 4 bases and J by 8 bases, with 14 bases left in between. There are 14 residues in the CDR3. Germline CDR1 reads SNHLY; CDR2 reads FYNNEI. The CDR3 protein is CASSGSGWEEKLFF. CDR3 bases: TGTGCCAGCAGTGGTTCGGGGTGGGAGGAAAAACTGTTTTTT.

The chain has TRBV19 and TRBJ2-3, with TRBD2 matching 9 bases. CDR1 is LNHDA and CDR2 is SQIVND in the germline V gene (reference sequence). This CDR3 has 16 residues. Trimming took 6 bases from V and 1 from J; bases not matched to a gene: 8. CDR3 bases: TGTGCCAGTAGAACGCTTAGCGGGGGACGCACAGATACGCAGTATTTT. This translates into CASRTLSGGRTDTQYF.

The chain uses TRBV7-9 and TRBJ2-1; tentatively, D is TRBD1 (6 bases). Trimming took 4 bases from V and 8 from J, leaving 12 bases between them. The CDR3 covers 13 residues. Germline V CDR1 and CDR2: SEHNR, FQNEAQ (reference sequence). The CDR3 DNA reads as TGTGCCAGCAGCTATAACAGGGCCGATGAGCAGTTCTTC. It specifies CASSYNRADEQFF.

The CDR3 sequence is CSVEDSNDSNTGELFF. The CDR3 DNA follows: TGCAGCGTTGAAGACTCAAACGACAGCAACACCGGGGAGCTGTTTTTT. The chain carries TRBV29-1 and TRBJ2-2, with a weak D call TRBD1 (5 bases). The CDR3 spans 16 residues. Germline lookup yields CDR1 SQVTM and CDR2 ANQGSEA. V dropped 0 bases and J dropped 2 bases, with 13 bases sitting between them.

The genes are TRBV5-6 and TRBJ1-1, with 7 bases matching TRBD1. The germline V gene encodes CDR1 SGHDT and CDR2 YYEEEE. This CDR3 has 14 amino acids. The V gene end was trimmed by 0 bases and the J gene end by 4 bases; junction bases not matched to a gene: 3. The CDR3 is CASSLGQGGTEAFF. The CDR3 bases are TGTGCCAGCAGCTTGGGACAGGGAGGCACTGAAGCTTTCTTT.

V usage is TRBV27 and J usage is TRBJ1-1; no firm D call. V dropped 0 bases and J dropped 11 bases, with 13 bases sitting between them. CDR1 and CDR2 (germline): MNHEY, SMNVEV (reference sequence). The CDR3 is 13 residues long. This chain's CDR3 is CASSLSMLGSAFF. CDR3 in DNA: TGTGCCAGCAGTTTATCGATGCTCGGATCGGCTTTCTTT.

This CDR3 reads CASSWDRGYEQYF. In nucleotides, the CDR3 is TGCGCCAGCAGCTGGGACAGGGGCTACGAGCAGTACTTC. V usage is TRBV4-1 and J usage is TRBJ2-7; 10 bases align to TRBD1. The CDR3 has 13 residues. Germline CDR1 is MGHRA and CDR2 is YSYEKL. J lost 3 bases, V lost 5 bases, and 1 base had no gene match.

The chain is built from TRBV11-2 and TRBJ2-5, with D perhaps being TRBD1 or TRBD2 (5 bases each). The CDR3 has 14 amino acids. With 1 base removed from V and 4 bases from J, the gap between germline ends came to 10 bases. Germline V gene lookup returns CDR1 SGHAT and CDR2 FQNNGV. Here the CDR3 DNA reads TGTGCCAGCAGCTTAGGGGGGTTAGGAGAGACCCAGTACTTC. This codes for CASSLGGLGETQYF.

In DNA form, the CDR3 reads TGTGCCAGCAGTCCCGCAGGGACGGGGGTTCAGCCCCAGCATTTT. Its protein is CASSPAGTGVQPQHF. The genes are TRBV5-6 and TRBJ1-5, with D maybe TRBD1 (5 bases). Germline V lookup: CDR1 SGHDT, CDR2 YYEEEE. V lost 5 bases and J lost 6, with 18 bases in between. The CDR3 spans 15 residues.

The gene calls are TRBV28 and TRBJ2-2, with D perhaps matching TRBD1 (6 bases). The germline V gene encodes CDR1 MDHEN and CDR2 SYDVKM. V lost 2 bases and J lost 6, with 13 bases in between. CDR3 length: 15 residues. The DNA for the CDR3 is TGTGCCAGCAGTTTAGTTGCAGGGGCAGCCGGGGAGCTGTTTTTT. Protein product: CASSLVAGAAGELFF.

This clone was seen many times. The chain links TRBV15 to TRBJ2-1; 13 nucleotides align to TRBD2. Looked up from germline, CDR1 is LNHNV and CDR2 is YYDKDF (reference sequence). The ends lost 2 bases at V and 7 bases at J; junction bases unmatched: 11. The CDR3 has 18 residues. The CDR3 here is CATSRSRLAGGPDNEQFF. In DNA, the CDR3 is TGTGCCACCAGCAGATCCAGACTAGCGGGGGGACCAGATAATGAGCAGTTCTTC.

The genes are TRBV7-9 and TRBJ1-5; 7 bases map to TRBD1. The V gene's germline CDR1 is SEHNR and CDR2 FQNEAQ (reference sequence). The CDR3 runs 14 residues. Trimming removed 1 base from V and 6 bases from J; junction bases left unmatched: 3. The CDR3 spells CASSLGQGGQPQHF. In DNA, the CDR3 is TGTGCCAGCAGCTTAGGACAGGGAGGTCAGCCCCAGCATTTT.

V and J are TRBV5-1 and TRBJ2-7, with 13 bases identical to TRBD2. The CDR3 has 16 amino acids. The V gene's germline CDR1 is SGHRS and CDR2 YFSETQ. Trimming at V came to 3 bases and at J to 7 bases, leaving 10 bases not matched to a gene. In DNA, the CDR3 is TGCGCCAGCAGCTGGACTAGCGGGGGCCCGGGTGAGGAGCAGTACTTC. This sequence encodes CASSWTSGGPGEEQYF.

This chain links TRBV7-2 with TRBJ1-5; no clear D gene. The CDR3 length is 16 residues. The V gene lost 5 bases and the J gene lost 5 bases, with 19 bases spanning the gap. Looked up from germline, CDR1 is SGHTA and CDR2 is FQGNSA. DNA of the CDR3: TGTGCCAGCAGCCCACGAACTCTGGGTTCGCATCAGCCCCAGCATTTT. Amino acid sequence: CASSPRTLGSHQPQHF.

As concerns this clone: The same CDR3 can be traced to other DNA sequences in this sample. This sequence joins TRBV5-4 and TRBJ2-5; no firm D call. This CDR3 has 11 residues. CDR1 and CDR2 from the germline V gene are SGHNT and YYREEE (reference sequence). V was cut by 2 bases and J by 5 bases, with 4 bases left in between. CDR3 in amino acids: CASSFGETQYF. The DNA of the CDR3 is TGTGCCAGCAGCTTTGGTGAGACCCAGTACTTC.

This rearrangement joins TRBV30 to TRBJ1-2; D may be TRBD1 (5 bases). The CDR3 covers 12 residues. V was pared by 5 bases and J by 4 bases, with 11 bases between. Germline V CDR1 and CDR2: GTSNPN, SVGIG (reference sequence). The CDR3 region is CAWQGEGYGYTF. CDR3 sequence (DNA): TGTGCCTGGCAGGGTGAAGGCTATGGCTACACCTTC.

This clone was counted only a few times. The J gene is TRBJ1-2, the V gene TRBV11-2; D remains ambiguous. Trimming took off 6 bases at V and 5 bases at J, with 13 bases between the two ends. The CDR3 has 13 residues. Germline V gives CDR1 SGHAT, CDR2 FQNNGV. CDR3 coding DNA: TGTGCCAGCAGTCGAGAGGAGGGTTATGGCTACACCTTC. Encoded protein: CASSREEGYGYTF.

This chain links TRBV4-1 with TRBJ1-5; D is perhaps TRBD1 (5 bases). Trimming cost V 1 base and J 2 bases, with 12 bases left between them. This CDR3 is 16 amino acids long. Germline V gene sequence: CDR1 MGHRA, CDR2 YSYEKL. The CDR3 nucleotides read TGCGCCAGCAGCCAAGTGGGGGGAAATGGCAATCAGCCCCAGCATTTT. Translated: CASSQVGGNGNQPQHF.

CDR3 nucleotides: TGCAGCGTTGAAATAGACACAGATACGCAGTATTTT. This translates into CSVEIDTDTQYF. The chain recombines TRBV29-1 with TRBJ2-3; D is unresolved. The V end was cut by 2 bases, the J end by 2 bases, with 5 bases between. Germline V gene sequence: CDR1 SQVTM, CDR2 ANQGSEA. The length of the CDR3 is 12 residues.

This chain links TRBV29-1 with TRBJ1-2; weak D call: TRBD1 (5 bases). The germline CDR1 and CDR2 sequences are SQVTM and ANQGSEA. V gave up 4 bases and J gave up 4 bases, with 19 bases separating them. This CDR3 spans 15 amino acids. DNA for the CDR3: TGCAGCGTTGGGGCAGGCATCGACAGTATCTATGGCTACACCTTC. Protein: CSVGAGIDSIYGYTF.

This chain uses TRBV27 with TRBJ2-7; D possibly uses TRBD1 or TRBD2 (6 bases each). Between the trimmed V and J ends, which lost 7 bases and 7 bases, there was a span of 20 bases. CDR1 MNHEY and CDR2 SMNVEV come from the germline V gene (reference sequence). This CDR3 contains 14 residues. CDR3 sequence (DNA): TGTGCCAGCAATGTGGGGGGCTCGACGGGGGAGCAGTACTTC. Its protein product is CASNVGGSTGEQYF.

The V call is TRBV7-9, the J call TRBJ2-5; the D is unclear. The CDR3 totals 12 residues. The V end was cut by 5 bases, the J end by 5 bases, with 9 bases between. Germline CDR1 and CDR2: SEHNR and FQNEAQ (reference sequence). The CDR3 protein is CASSAPQETQYF. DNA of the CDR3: TGTGCCAGCAGCGCACCACAGGAGACCCAGTACTTC.

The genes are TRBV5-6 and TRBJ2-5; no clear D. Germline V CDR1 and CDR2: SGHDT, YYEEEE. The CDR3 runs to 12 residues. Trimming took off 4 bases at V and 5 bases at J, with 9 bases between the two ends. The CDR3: CASSPGPETQYF. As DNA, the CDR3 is TGTGCCAGCAGCCCCGGACCGGAGACCCAGTACTTC.

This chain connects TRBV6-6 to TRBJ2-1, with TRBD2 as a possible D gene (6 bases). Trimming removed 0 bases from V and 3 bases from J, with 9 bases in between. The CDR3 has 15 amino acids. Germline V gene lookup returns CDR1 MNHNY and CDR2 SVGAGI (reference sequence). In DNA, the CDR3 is TGTGCCAGCAGTTACTCGGGCGGGGACTACAATGAGCAGTTCTTC. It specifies CASSYSGGDYNEQFF.

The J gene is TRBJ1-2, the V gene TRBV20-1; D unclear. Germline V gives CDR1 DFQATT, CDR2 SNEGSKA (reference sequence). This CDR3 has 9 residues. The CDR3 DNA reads TGCAGGGGGAGGGATGGCTACACCTTC. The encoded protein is CRGRDGYTF.